The T cell receptor (beta chain) under discussion was sequenced for a study of immune evolution from preneoplasia to lung adenocarcinoma. This clone has a single count. The table came from immunoSEQ multiplex PCR; TCRdb's copy has only in-frame clones and leaves some out. The sample consists of approximately 3,000 clones, about 80% of them appearing once. The V gene's germline CDR1 is MNHEY and CDR2 SVGAGI. The CDR3 sequence is 14 residues long. Trimming stripped 2 bases from V and 9 bases from J, with 14 bases between. The chain uses TRBV6-5 and TRBJ2-1; D is uncertain. The sample consisted of FFPE minimally invasive lung adenocarcinoma tissue. The sequence derives from a person between 60 and 80 years old with lung adenocarcinoma. Written as DNA, the CDR3 is TGTGCCAGCAGTTACGACTCCCGCCCCGTTGAGCAGTTCTTC. Translation: CASSYDSRPVEQFF.